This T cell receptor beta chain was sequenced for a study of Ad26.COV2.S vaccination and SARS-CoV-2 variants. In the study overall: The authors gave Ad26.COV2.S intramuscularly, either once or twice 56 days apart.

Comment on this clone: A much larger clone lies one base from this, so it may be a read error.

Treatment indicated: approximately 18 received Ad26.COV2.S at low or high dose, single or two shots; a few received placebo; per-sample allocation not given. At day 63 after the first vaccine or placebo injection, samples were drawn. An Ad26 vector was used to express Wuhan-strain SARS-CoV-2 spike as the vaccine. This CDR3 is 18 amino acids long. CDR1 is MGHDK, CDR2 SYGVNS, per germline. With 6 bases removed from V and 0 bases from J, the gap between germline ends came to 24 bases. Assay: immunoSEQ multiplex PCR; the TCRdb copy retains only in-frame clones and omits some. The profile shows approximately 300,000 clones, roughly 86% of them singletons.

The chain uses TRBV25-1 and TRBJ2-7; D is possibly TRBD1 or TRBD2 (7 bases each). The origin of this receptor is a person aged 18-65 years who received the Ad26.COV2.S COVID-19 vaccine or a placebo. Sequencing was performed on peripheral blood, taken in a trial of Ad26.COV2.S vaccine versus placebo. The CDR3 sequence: CASRGGRDLGQLSYEQYF. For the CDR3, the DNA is TGTGCCAGCAGGGGGGGGCGGGACTTGGGACAGCTCTCCTACGAGCAGTACTTC.